These 13 T cell receptor beta chains were all obtained from the same sample, sequenced in a study of cytomegalovirus exposure and HLA in healthy donors (TCRdb year 2017). Receptor libraries were prepared by the immunoSEQ multiplex PCR assay. The multiplex PCR relied on a mix of 60 forward primers for TCR Vbeta segments and 13 reverse primers for TCR Jbeta segments. The table was pulled from immuneACCESS by TCRdb, which kept in-frame rearrangements only. Such tables lose some clones; where checked, under half of the loss comes from unresolved V genes, and the rest has no known cause. The sample has some 97,000 clones on record, about 77% of them singletons. Of the sample, about 4.2% is held by the ten largest clones. The sample consisted of PBMCs. The source of these receptors is a woman between 45 and 65 years old in good health and CMV-seropositive.

The V gene is TRBV7-6, the J gene TRBJ2-2, with 14 positions matching TRBD2. The CDR3 is made up of 17 amino acids. V trimming: 6 bases; J trimming: 3 bases; junction bases outside the gene matches: 6. Germline loops: CDR1 SGHVS, CDR2 FNYEAQ. CDR3 loop: CASSYGTSGGYTGELFF. The CDR3 DNA is TGTGCCAGCAGTTACGGGACTAGCGGGGGATACACCGGGGAGCTGTTTTTT.

The chain combines TRBV4-1 with TRBJ1-3; no clear D gene. Germline V gene lookup returns CDR1 MGHRA and CDR2 YSYEKL. The CDR3 is made up of 14 amino acids. V shed 5 bases and J shed 0 bases, with 8 bases lying between them. The CDR3 nucleotides are TGCGCCAGCAGCACAGAGAACTCTGGAAACACCATATATTTT. It yields the protein CASSTENSGNTIYF.

V usage is TRBV6-5 and J usage is TRBJ1-1, with TRBD1 matching over 9 bases. After removal of 6 bases from V and 3 bases from J, the junction contained 8 bases not matched to a gene. The germline gives CDR1 MNHEY, CDR2 SVGAGI. This CDR3 is 15 amino acids long. The CDR3 DNA reads as TGTGCCAGCAGGGCCCGGGACAGGGAACACACTGAAGCTTTCTTT. Amino acid sequence: CASRARDREHTEAFF.

The chain is built from TRBV19 and TRBJ1-1, with D tentatively TRBD1 (6 bases). This CDR3 region has 13 residues. Germline V lookup: CDR1 LNHDA, CDR2 SQIVND (reference sequence). V dropped 7 bases and J dropped 0 bases, with 9 bases sitting between them. This chain's CDR3 is CASIGQLNTEAFF. The DNA of the CDR3 is TGTGCCAGTATAGGACAGCTGAACACTGAAGCTTTCTTT.

V usage is TRBV5-1 and J usage is TRBJ2-6, with 9 nucleotides matching TRBD1. Germline loops: CDR1 SGHRS, CDR2 YFSETQ. This CDR3 spans 15 amino acids. V lost 3 bases and J lost 4; bases outside the gene matches: 2. The CDR3 DNA reads as TGCGCCAGCAGCTCACAGGGGGCAGGGGCCAACGTCCTGACTTTC. Translating it yields CASSSQGAGANVLTF.

This sequence joins TRBV25-1 and TRBJ1-6, with 7 bases matching TRBD1. The CDR3 loop spans 15 amino acids. Per germline, CDR1 MGHDK and CDR2 SYGVNS. Unmatched junction bases numbered 7, after V lost 4 bases and J lost 7 bases. The CDR3 spells CASSARDRKNSPLHF. CDR3 nucleotides: TGTGCCAGCAGTGCCCGGGACAGAAAAAATTCACCCCTCCACTTT.

On this clone: The junction departs from the called germline gene at one end, perhaps through a read error. This chain connects TRBV7-9 to TRBJ1-2; the D gene is possibly TRBD1 (5 bases). The V gene's germline CDR1 is SEHNR and CDR2 FQNEAQ (reference sequence). The CDR3 loop spans 12 amino acids. The CDR3 region is CSSSPGGYGYTF. As DNA, the CDR3 is TGTTCCAGCAGCCCCGGGGGGTATGGCTACACCTTC.

V is TRBV11-1 and J is TRBJ2-3; 7 bases line up with TRBD1. This CDR3 has 15 residues. V lost 3 bases, J lost 3 bases, and 6 bases stayed unmatched. Germline CDR1 SGHAT, CDR2 FQDESV (reference sequence). CDR3 protein: CASSFQRGRTDTQYF. The CDR3 bases are TGTGCCAGCAGCTTTCAGAGGGGGCGGACAGATACGCAGTATTTT.

The chain has TRBV6-6 and TRBJ2-2; no clear D gene. The CDR3 is made up of 12 amino acids. V gave up 4 bases and J gave up 6 bases, with 6 bases separating them. Per germline, CDR1 MNHNY and CDR2 SVGAGI (reference sequence). The CDR3 bases are TGTGCCAGCAGTTCCCTTGCCGGGGAGCTGTTTTTT. Translating gives CASSSLAGELFF.

The table lists this clone with a count of one. The V gene is TRBV5-1, the J gene TRBJ2-1, with TRBD2 identical over 11 bases. J gave up 9 bases and V 4 bases, and 12 bases lay outside the gene matches. The CDR3 consists of 16 residues. Germline V gene sequence: CDR1 SGHRS, CDR2 YFSETQ. CDR3 DNA sequence: TGCGCCAGCAGCCCACAAACTAGCGGGAGTGGTGGTGAGCAGTTCTTC. It is translated as CASSPQTSGSGGEQFF. Complete variable domain (other parts from reference TRBV5-1 and TRBJ2-1): KAGVTQTPRYLIKTRGQQVTLSCSPISGHRSVSWYQQTPGQGLQFLFEYFSETQRNKGNFPGRFSGRQFSNSRSEMNVSTLELGDSALYLCASSPQTSGSGGEQFFGPGTRLTVL.

This clone was detected once. The CDR3 DNA is TGTGCCAGCGCGGGGGACAGGGGATTCGGAGAGACCCAGTACTTC. It yields the protein CASAGDRGFGETQYF. The chain joins TRBV6-5 to TRBJ2-5, with TRBD1 matching over 10 bases. Germline V gene lookup returns CDR1 MNHEY and CDR2 SVGAGI. Trimming at V came to 8 bases and at J to 4 bases, leaving 10 bases not matched to a gene. The CDR3 runs 15 residues.

The V call is TRBV30, the J call TRBJ2-7, with 8 positions matching TRBD1. The germline V gene encodes CDR1 GTSNPN and CDR2 SVGIG (reference sequence). V was clipped by 1 base and J by 4 bases; unmatched bases: 12. This CDR3 has 16 amino acids. CDR3 coding DNA: TGTGCCTGGAGTGCGGACTCTGGACAGGGTTTTTACGAGCAGTACTTC. This codes for CAWSADSGQGFYEQYF.

The chain uses TRBV5-1 and TRBJ1-2; 7 bases are shared with TRBD1. V lost 3 bases to trimming and J lost 4 bases; unmatched junction nucleotides: 9. Germline values: CDR1 SGHRS, CDR2 YFSETQ. This CDR3 is built from 15 residues. CDR3 in amino acids: CASSWGTEGSYGYTF. The CDR3 nucleotides read TGCGCCAGCAGCTGGGGGACAGAGGGCTCCTATGGCTACACCTTC.